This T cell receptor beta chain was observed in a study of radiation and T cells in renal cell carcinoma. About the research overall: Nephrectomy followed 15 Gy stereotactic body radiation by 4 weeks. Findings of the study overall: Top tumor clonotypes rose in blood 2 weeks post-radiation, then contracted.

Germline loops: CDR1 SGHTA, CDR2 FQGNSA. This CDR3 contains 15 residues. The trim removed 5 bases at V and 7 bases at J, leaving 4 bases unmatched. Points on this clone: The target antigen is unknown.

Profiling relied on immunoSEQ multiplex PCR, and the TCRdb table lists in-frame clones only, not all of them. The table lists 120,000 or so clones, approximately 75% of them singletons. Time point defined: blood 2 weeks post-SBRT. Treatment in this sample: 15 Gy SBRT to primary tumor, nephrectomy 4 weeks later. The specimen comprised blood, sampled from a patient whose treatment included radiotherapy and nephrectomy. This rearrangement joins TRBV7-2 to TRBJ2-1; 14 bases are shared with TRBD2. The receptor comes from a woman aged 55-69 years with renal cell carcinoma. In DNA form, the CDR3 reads TGTGCCAGCAGCACCGGACTAGCGGGAGGAAATGAGCAGTTCTTC. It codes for CASSTGLAGGNEQFF.